These T cell receptor beta chains were read from a single sample in a study of chemoradiotherapy in HPV16-positive cancers. Sequenced by immunoSEQ multiplex PCR; TCRdb stores in-frame clones only, minus some. Here the sample spans under 2,000 clones, 73% being singletons. The sample was tumor tissue, taken from a patient who underwent chemoradiotherapy. The receptors stem from a human donor with HPV-associated anogenital cancer. CDR3s include the opening cysteine and the closing phenylalanine or tryptophan. A D gene is named only where the DNA matches it firmly. Clone size is stated in some rows and not others, as once, few, many or a class when expanded.

D: .; J: TRBJ1-4; size: .; V: TRBV29-1; DNA: TGCAGCGCTGAAGGTCGGGGGGCGGGTGAAAAACTGTTTTTT; CDR3: CSAEGRGAGEKLFF
D: TRBD1; J: TRBJ1-2; size: .; V: TRBV28; DNA: TGTGCCAGCAGTTCTTGGACAGGGGGATATGACTATGGCTACACCTTC; CDR3: CASSSWTGGYDYGYTF
D: TRBD2; J: TRBJ2-3; size: .; V: TRBV9; DNA: TGTGCCAGCAGCGTAGGAAGCGGGGGGGCCAGGACAGATACGCAGTATTTT; CDR3: CASSVGSGGARTDTQYF
D: .; J: TRBJ1-1; size: .; V: TRBV9; DNA: TGTGCCAGCAGCGTAGATCACGACAGGCCCTCGAACACTGAAGCTTTCTTT; CDR3: CASSVDHDRPSNTEAFF
D: TRBD1; J: TRBJ1-1; size: .; V: TRBV19; DNA: TGTGCCAGTAGACCTCCGACAGGGGTAAACACTGAAGCTTTCTTT; CDR3: CASRPPTGVNTEAFF
D: .; J: TRBJ1-1; size: .; V: TRBV19; DNA: TGTGCCAGTAGTAGCAGGGAAGTGAACACTGAAGCTTTCTTT; CDR3: CASSSREVNTEAFF
D: TRBD1; J: TRBJ1-2; size: .; V: TRBV18; DNA: TGTGCCAGCTCACCCTCAAACAGGGGGCGTGGCTACACCTTC; CDR3: CASSPSNRGRGYTF
D: TRBD1; J: TRBJ2-7; size: .; V: TRBV5-1; DNA: TGCGCCAGCAGCTCACGCACGGGACAGCCCTACGAGCAGTACTTC; CDR3: CASSSRTGQPYEQYF
D: TRBD2; J: TRBJ2-3; size: .; V: TRBV5-6; DNA: TGTGCCAGCAGCCCGGGGGGTAGCACAGATACGCAGTATTTT; CDR3: CASSPGGSTDTQYF
D: TRBD1; J: TRBJ1-2; size: .; V: TRBV19; DNA: TGTGCCAGTAGCAAAGGGTCGGCAGGGACAGGAGGCTACACCTTC; CDR3: CASSKGSAGTGGYTF
D: .; J: TRBJ1-1; size: .; V: TRBV19; DNA: TGTGCCAGTAGTATGGACAGACCTGAAGCTTTCTTT; CDR3: CASSMDRPEAFF
D: TRBD2; J: TRBJ2-3; size: .; V: TRBV5-4; DNA: TGTGCCAGCAGCTTGGATGGGTTCGGGGGGAACACAGATACGCAGTATTTT; CDR3: CASSLDGFGGNTDTQYF
D: .; J: TRBJ1-2; size: few; V: TRBV10-3; DNA: TGTGCCATCAGTGTAGGGGGTCTTCCCTACGGCTACACCTTC; CDR3: CAISVGGLPYGYTF
D: .; J: TRBJ2-7; size: .; V: TRBV2; DNA: TGTGCCAGCAGTACTGGGGCAAGTAACCTTTACGAGCAGTACTTC; CDR3: CASSTGASNLYEQYF
D: .; J: TRBJ1-2; size: .; V: TRBV18; DNA: TGTGCCAGCTCACCAACGGACGGCTATGGCTACACCTTC; CDR3: CASSPTDGYGYTF
D: .; J: TRBJ2-7; size: .; V: TRBV4-1; DNA: TGCGCCAGCAGCCAAGGATACTCAGGGACTGTGAACTCCTACGAGCAGTACTTC; CDR3: CASSQGYSGTVNSYEQYF
D: .; J: TRBJ2-2; size: .; V: TRBV5-1; DNA: TGCGCCAGCAGCTTCCTCCCCAGGGGAGCCGGGGAGCTGTTTTTT; CDR3: CASSFLPRGAGELFF
D: TRBD1; J: TRBJ1-6; size: .; V: TRBV25-1; DNA: TGTGCCAGCAGTGAAGGGTGGACAGGCGGCCATGATAATTCACCCCTCCACTTT; CDR3: CASSEGWTGGHDNSPLHF
D: TRBD1; J: TRBJ1-2; size: .; V: TRBV9; DNA: TGTGCCAGCAGCGTAGGCACAGGGGATGGCTACACCTTC; CDR3: CASSVGTGDGYTF
D: TRBD1; J: TRBJ2-2; size: .; V: TRBV10-1; DNA: TGCGCCAGCAGTGAGTCAGGGACAGGGGCCACCGGGGAGCTGTTTTTT; CDR3: CASSESGTGATGELFF
D: .; J: TRBJ1-2; size: .; V: TRBV28; DNA: TGTGCCAGCACCCTGGACAGACTCTATGGCTACACCTTC; CDR3: CASTLDRLYGYTF
D: TRBD1; J: TRBJ2-1; size: .; V: TRBV15; DNA: TGTGCCACCAGCTTTCGGGACAGATCCTACAATGAGCAGTTCTTC; CDR3: CATSFRDRSYNEQFF
D: .; J: TRBJ1-1; size: .; V: TRBV4-2; DNA: TGTGCCAGCAGCCAAGCCCCTGGGAAAGAAGCTTTCTTT; CDR3: CASSQAPGKEAFF
D: .; J: TRBJ1-1; size: .; V: TRBV6-1; DNA: TGTGCCAGCAGTGAGACCCTTAACACTGAAGCTTTCTTT; CDR3: CASSETLNTEAFF
D: TRBD1; J: TRBJ2-7; size: .; V: TRBV7-2; DNA: TGTGCCAGCAGCAGAGACAGGGCGCAAATCTCCTACGAGCAGTACTTC; CDR3: CASSRDRAQISYEQYF
D: .; J: TRBJ1-2; size: hyperexpanded; V: TRBV2; DNA: TGCGCCACGGGTACTCCTACCTATGGCTACACCTTC; CDR3: CATGTPTYGYTF
D: TRBD1; J: TRBJ2-3; size: .; V: TRBV7-3; DNA: TGTGCCAGCAGCTTATGGACAGGGGAAATAGAGTATTTT; CDR3: CASSLWTGEIEYF
D: .; J: TRBJ2-7; size: .; V: TRBV7-9; DNA: TGTGCCAGCAGCCCTGACAGGTTCCCCTACGAGCAGTACTTC; CDR3: CASSPDRFPYEQYF
D: .; J: TRBJ2-5; size: .; V: TRBV5-1; DNA: TGCGCCAGCAGCTTACACTCATTCCAGGCGGACCTGGTGGAGACCCAGTACTTC; CDR3: CASSLHSFQADLVETQYF
D: .; J: TRBJ1-2; size: .; V: TRBV28; DNA: TGTGCCAGCAGCCGGAAAGGGTTCGATGGCTACACCTTC; CDR3: CASSRKGFDGYTF
D: .; J: TRBJ1-2; size: once; V: TRBV5-6; DNA: TGTGCCAGCAGCCGGGGGGAACCCCTTAACTATGGCTACACCTTC; CDR3: CASSRGEPLNYGYTF
D: .; J: TRBJ2-2; size: .; V: TRBV30; DNA: TGTGCCTGGATCAGGGTCGCCACCGGGGAGCTGTTTTTT; CDR3: CAWIRVATGELFF
D: TRBD1; J: TRBJ1-2; size: .; V: TRBV6-5; DNA: TGTGCCACAAACCCAGGGGGGACCTATGGCTACACCTTC; CDR3: CATNPGGTYGYTF
D: .; J: TRBJ1-4; size: .; V: TRBV10-3; DNA: TGTGCCATCCGGGTGGAGAATGATCTGTTTTTT; CDR3: CAIRVENDLFF
D: TRBD1; J: TRBJ2-1; size: .; V: TRBV2; DNA: TGTGCCAGCAGATCGGACAGGGGGCGTGGGAATGAGCAGTTCTTC; CDR3: CASRSDRGRGNEQFF
D: TRBD1; J: TRBJ1-1; size: .; V: TRBV5-6; DNA: TGTGCCAGCAGCTCGACAGGGATTCCTGAAGCTTTCTTT; CDR3: CASSSTGIPEAFF
D: .; J: TRBJ1-4; size: .; V: TRBV6-1; DNA: TGTGCCGGGAGGGCGTGGGGACCGAACGAAAAACTGTTTTTT; CDR3: CAGRAWGPNEKLFF
D: .; J: TRBJ1-3; size: .; V: TRBV5-1; DNA: TGCGCCAGCAGCCCCTCGACAGGAGGAAACACCATATATTTT; CDR3: CASSPSTGGNTIYF
D: .; J: TRBJ2-7; size: .; V: TRBV15; DNA: TGTGCCACCAGCAGAGATCTCCGGGGGGCGGACGAGCAGTACTTC; CDR3: CATSRDLRGADEQYF
D: .; J: TRBJ1-1; size: .; V: TRBV29-1; DNA: TGCAGCGTTCTGACCGCTGAAGCTTTCTTT; CDR3: CSVLTAEAFF
D: .; J: TRBJ2-7; size: .; V: TRBV6-1; DNA: TGTGCCAGCAGACGACAGGACCTCTCCTACGAGCAGTACTTC; CDR3: CASRRQDLSYEQYF
D: .; J: TRBJ1-1; size: .; V: TRBV5-1; DNA: TGCGCCAGCAGCTTGGCCGGCCAGTGGACTGAAGCTTTCTTT; CDR3: CASSLAGQWTEAFF
D: .; J: TRBJ2-3; size: .; V: TRBV5-4; DNA: TGTGCCAGCAGCTTGTCCACAGATACGCAGTATTTT; CDR3: CASSLSTDTQYF
D: .; J: TRBJ1-5; size: .; V: TRBV28; DNA: TGTGCCAGCAGTTTATGGGCAGCTAGCAATCAGCCCCAGCATTTT; CDR3: CASSLWAASNQPQHF
D: .; J: TRBJ1-2; size: .; V: TRBV23-1; DNA: TGCGCCGGACGTCGGACCTCGCCTAGTCCTGGCTACACCTTC; CDR3: CAGRRTSPSPGYTF
D: .; J: TRBJ1-1; size: .; V: TRBV7-9; DNA: TGTGCCAGCAGCCCAGGAGAGGGATGGACTGAAGCTTTCTTT; CDR3: CASSPGEGWTEAFF
D: .; J: TRBJ1-5; size: .; V: TRBV19; DNA: TGTGCCAGTAGTATAGACCAAGCGGGCAATCAGCCCCAGCATTTT; CDR3: CASSIDQAGNQPQHF
D: TRBD2; J: TRBJ2-3; size: .; V: TRBV5-4; DNA: TGTGCCAGCAGATCCGGGGGGGAAGATACGCAGTATTTT; CDR3: CASRSGGEDTQYF
D: TRBD1; J: TRBJ2-3; size: few; V: TRBV7-3; DNA: TGTGCCAGCAGCTTATGGACAGGTGAAATAGAGTATTTT; CDR3: CASSLWTGEIEYF
D: .; J: TRBJ1-5; size: .; V: TRBV19; DNA: TGTGCCAGTAGGGTCAGCAATCAGCCCCAGCATTTT; CDR3: CASRVSNQPQHF
D: TRBD1; J: TRBJ1-1; size: large; V: TRBV25-1; DNA: TGTGCCAGCGGCAGGGGGACGGGGAACACTGAAGCTTTCTTT; CDR3: CASGRGTGNTEAFF